This T cell receptor (beta chain) was recorded in a study of CD8 T cells in Susac syndrome. The V end lost 0 bases, the J end lost 2 bases, and 8 bases lay between the germline ends. Germline CDR1 and CDR2: SGHRS and YFSETQ. The CDR3 has 15 amino acids. Study-level findings and limits: It was acknowledged in the study that the number of individuals who were included in its TCR sequencing and HLA analysis was relatively small.

This clonotype turned up a few times. Its specificity is not known. With random hexamers, roughly 0.45 to 1 ug RNA was reverse transcribed. Multiplex PCR with immunoSEQ amplified the TCR beta CDR3 across 54 Vbeta and 13 Jbeta. TCRdb re-derived calls from the immunoSEQ multiplex PCR reads in MiXCR, one entry per CDR3 protein. The repertoire holds under 550,000 distinct CDR3 sequences, with more than 70% as singletons. Negative isolation yielded CD8+ and CD4+ T cells; FACS enriched TEMRA cells. Sequenced material: CD8+ T cells from PBMCs. The rearrangement joins TRBV5-1 to TRBJ2-2, with D perhaps given as TRBD1 or TRBD2 (5 bases each). The sequence was obtained from a human donor with multiple sclerosis. The CDR3 nucleotides read TGCGCCAGCAGCTTGGGGGACCCCAACACCGGGGAGCTGTTTTTT. It codes for CASSLGDPNTGELFF. The variable domain in full, completed from reference TRBV5-1 and TRBJ2-2, reads KAGVTQTPRYLIKTRGQQVTLSCSPISGHRSVSWYQQTPGQGLQFLFEYFSETQRNKGNFPGRFSGRQFSNSRSEMNVSTLELGDSALYLCASSLGDPNTGELFFGEGSRLTVL.